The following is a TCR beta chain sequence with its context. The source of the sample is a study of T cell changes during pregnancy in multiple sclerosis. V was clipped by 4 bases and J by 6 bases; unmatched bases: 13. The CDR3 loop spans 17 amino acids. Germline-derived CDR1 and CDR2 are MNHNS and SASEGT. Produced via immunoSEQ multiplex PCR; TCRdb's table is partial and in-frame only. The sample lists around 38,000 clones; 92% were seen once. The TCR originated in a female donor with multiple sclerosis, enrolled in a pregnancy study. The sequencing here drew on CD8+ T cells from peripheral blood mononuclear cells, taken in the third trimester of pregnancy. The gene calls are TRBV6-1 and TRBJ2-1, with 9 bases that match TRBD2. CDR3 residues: CASSAPRGGARVNEQFF. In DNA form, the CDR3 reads TGTGCCAGCAGTGCCCCCCGCGGGGGGGCTCGGGTCAATGAGCAGTTCTTC.